A selection of T cell receptor beta chains follows, all from one sample in a study of regulatory T cells in long-lasting Graves disease. MiXCR, applied by TCRdb to the multiplex PCR reads, yields one record per CDR3 protein. The top ten hold roughly 8.9% of the sample, which has about 500,000 distinct CDR3 sequences, 12% seen once. These data were likewise used in another study, on T cells in Graves' hyperthyroidism and ophthalmopathy.

The input for sequencing was peripheral blood mononuclear cells (PBMCs), taken at new diagnosis, from a patient treated with antithyroid drugs. All receptors derive from a woman aged 25 to 45 with Graves disease. Both conserved end residues are part of each CDR3. D genes are given only for firm matches. Part of the rows lack a size; the others show once, few, many or a class for expanded clones.

size	J	V	D	DNA	CDR3
few	TRBJ2-1	TRBV19	TRBD2	TGTGCCAGTAGTGATCGGGAGGGCCTAGGGCAGTTCTTC	CASSDREGLGQFF
many	TRBJ1-2	TRBV6-1	.	TGTGCCAGCAGTGACCCCGGAGATACAGGGCCCCGCAGAGCTAACTATGGCTACACCTTC	CASSDPGDTGPRRANYGYTF
many	TRBJ2-3	TRBV11-2	.	TGTGCCAGCAGCTTAGGGTGGCGGCTGTACACAGATACGCAGTATTTT	CASSLGWRLYTDTQYF
few	TRBJ2-2	TRBV25-1	.	TGTGCCAGCCTCAGTCTGTCGAACACCGGGGAGCTGTTTTTT	CASLSLSNTGELFF
few	TRBJ2-2	TRBV5-5	.	TGTGCCAGCAGCCCAACGTGGGGTTGGCTCTCGAACACCGGGGAGCTGTTTTTT	CASSPTWGWLSNTGELFF
.	TRBJ2-2	TRBV30	.	TGTGCCTGGAGTCCACAGGTCGGGGAGCTGCTTTTT	CAWSPQVGELLF
many	TRBJ1-2	TRBV5-6	.	TGTGCCAGCAGCCGGGGATATCGCTACACCTTC	CASSRGYRYTF
few	TRBJ2-1	TRBV28	.	TGTGCCAGCAGTTCCTCGCGGTCGGAAACGGGTTTCTTC	CASSSSRSETGFF
many	TRBJ2-1	TRBV5-1	.	TGCGCCAGCAGCTTAACAGGGACGGACTCCAATGAGCAGTTCTTC	CASSLTGTDSNEQFF
.	TRBJ1-4	TRBV28	.	TGTGCCAGCAGGGATAAACAGGGACTTCATGCAACTAATGAAAAACTGTTTTTT	CASRDKQGLHATNEKLFF
few	TRBJ1-2	TRBV6-1	.	TGTGCCAGCAGTGAATTCGGGTTAGGCTATGGCTACACCTTC	CASSEFGLGYGYTF
many	TRBJ2-3	TRBV24-1	TRBD2	TGTGCCACCAGTGATCGGGAGGGCCCCACAGATACGCAGTATTTT	CATSDREGPTDTQYF
many	TRBJ1-2	TRBV20-1	.	TGCAGCGCGCCCCGCTGGGAAGGCTATGGCTACACCTTC	CSAPRWEGYGYTF
many	TRBJ2-3	TRBV10-2	.	TGCGCCAGCAATTCGTTAATAGTCACAGATACGCAGTATTTT	CASNSLIVTDTQYF
few	TRBJ2-1	TRBV7-2	TRBD2	TGTGCCAGCAGCTTAGTTAGCGGGAGCCACAATGAGCAGTTCTTC	CASSLVSGSHNEQFF
.	TRBJ2-5	TRBV2	.	TGTGCCAGCACGCGATCCGAAGGGAGAGAGACCCAGTACTTC	CASTRSEGRETQYF
few	TRBJ1-6	TRBV5-1	.	TGCGCCAGCAGCTTGGATCTCAGCTCCTATAATTCACCCCTCCACTTT	CASSLDLSSYNSPLHF
many	TRBJ2-7	TRBV28	TRBD2	TGTGCCAGCAGTTTGTATAGCGGGAGTACCTACGAGCAGTACTTC	CASSLYSGSTYEQYF
.	TRBJ2-7	TRBV4-2	TRBD2	TGTGCCAGCGGTTTAGGACTAGCGGGAGACGAGCAGTACTTC	CASGLGLAGDEQYF
.	TRBJ1-2	TRBV12-3/TRBV12-4	TRBD1	TGTGCCAGCAGTGCGCGGGACAGGGGGAAAGGTGGCTACACCTTC	CASSARDRGKGGYTF
.	TRBJ2-7	TRBV4-3	.	TGCGCCAGCAGCCAAAAGCCCCAGTTATCCTACGAGCAGTACTTC	CASSQKPQLSYEQYF
.	TRBJ2-7	TRBV3-1	TRBD2	TGTGCCAGCACGATAGAACTAGCGGGAGGGACCTACGAGCAGTACTTC	CASTIELAGGTYEQYF
many	TRBJ2-6	TRBV3-1	.	TGTGCCAGCAGCCATTTGGGGAGCTCTGGGGCCAACGTCCTGACTTTC	CASSHLGSSGANVLTF
many	TRBJ2-5	TRBV5-8	TRBD1	TGTGCCAGCAGCTCTACCGGGACAGCGTTACAAGAGACCCAGTACTTC	CASSSTGTALQETQYF
.	TRBJ2-1	TRBV20-1	.	TGCAGTGCTAGTGGGGGTTCTACCTACAATGAACAGTGCTTC	CSASGGSTYNEQCF
.	TRBJ2-2	TRBV6-1	TRBD2	TGTGCCAGCAGTCGAAAGGGTTCGGGAGGGCCCGGGGAGCTGTTTTTT	CASSRKGSGGPGELFF
many	TRBJ1-6	TRBV20-1	.	TGCAGTGCGACCCCGGGACACTACCGATATAATTCACCCCTCCACTTT	CSATPGHYRYNSPLHF
many	TRBJ1-1	TRBV27	.	TGTGCCAGCAGTTTATCGCTGACCACTGAAGCTTTCTTT	CASSLSLTTEAFF